The sample holds many counts of the clone carrying this TCR beta chain. The sample originates from a study of T cells in Graves' hyperthyroidism and ophthalmopathy. The source material, RNA transcripts, was used to amplify TCR beta CDR3 regions. An initial round of RT-PCR targeting the TCR CDR3 relied on the HTBI primer set. TCRdb reanalysed the multiplex PCR reads using MiXCR and keeps one entry per CDR3 protein. This sample yields fewer than 600,000 distinct CDR3 sequences, of which 13% to 15% are seen a single time; 11% to 15% belongs to the top ten. The sample taken for sequencing was blood. The sequence was collected from a woman aged 40-49 years with Graves' hyperthyroidism.

The chain's CDR3 is CASSFGGANTGELFF. CDR3 DNA sequence: TGTGCCAGCAGTTTCGGCGGAGCGAACACCGGGGAGCTGTTTTTT. The rearrangement links TRBV12-3 or TRBV12-4 to TRBJ2-2; no firm D call. V dropped 3 bases and J dropped 0 bases, with 8 bases sitting between them. The CDR3 spans 15 residues.